The entry below gives a single T cell receptor (beta chain) sequence along with its context. Its antigen is not known. Focal radiation plus CTLA-4 blockade with ipilimumab was administered to patients who had chemo-refractory metastatic non-small-cell lung cancer. These data originate in a study of radiotherapy plus CTLA-4 blockade in lung cancer. Study information: Objective responses were documented in around 19% of patients, with disease control in approximately 32%.

Findings of the study overall: The authors reported that early blood T cell clone dynamics, with interferon-beta, best predicted response.

Repertoires were generated with immunoSEQ multiplex PCR, while TCRdb's copy carries only in-frame clones and drops some. The sample holds 85,000 to 95,000 clones, roughly 80% seen once. This TCR came from a human donor with non-small cell lung cancer that progressed on radiotherapy plus ipilimumab. The input for sequencing was peripheral blood, taken from a patient treated with radiotherapy plus ipilimumab.

CDR3 loop: CASSHREGQGNGELFF. CDR3 coding DNA: TGCGCCAGCAGCCATAGAGAAGGACAGGGCAACGGGGAGCTGTTTTTT. The chain has TRBV4-1 and TRBJ2-2; 8 bases fit TRBD1. CDR1 and CDR2 from the germline V gene are MGHRA and YSYEKL. V shed 3 bases and J 7 bases; nucleotides not matched to a gene: 10. The CDR3 extends over 16 amino acids.